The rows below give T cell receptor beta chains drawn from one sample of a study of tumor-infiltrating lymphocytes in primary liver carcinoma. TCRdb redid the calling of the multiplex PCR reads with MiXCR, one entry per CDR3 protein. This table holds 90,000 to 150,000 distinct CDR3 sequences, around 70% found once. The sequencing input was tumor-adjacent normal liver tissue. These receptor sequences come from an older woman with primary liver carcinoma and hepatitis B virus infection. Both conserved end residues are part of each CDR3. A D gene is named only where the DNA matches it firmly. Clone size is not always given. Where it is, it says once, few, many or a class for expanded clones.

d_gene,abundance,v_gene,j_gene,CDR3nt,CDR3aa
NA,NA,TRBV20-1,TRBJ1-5,TGCAGTGCTAGATGGCAGGTTGATCAGCCCCAGCATTTT,CSARWQVDQPQHF
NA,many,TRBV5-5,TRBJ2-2,TGTGCCAGCAGCCAGATGGGTCCGTCCACCGGGGAGCTGTTTTTT,CASSQMGPSTGELFF
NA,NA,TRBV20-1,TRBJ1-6,TGCAGTGCTCCTCAGGGCCGGAATAATTCACCTCTCCACTTT,CSAPQGRNNSPLHF
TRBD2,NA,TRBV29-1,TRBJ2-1,TGCTGCGTCACATCACGGACTAGCGGGAGATCCTACAATGAGCATTTCTTC,CCVTSRTSGRSYNEHFF
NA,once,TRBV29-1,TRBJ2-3,TGCAGCGTTGACCCCCCGGGGGGCGCAGGTACGCAGTACTTT,CSVDPPGGAGTQYF
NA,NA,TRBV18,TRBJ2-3,TGTGCCAGCTCACCAGGGATCAACACAGTTACGCAGTATTTT,CASSPGINTVTQYF
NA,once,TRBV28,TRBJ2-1,TGTGTCAGCAGTTTGCCCGATGAGCAGTTCTTC,CVSSLPDEQFF
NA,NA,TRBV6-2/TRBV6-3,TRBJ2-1,TGTTCCAGCAGTTACGGATCTAGCGCCTACAATGAGCAGTTCTTC,CSSSYGSSAYNEQFF
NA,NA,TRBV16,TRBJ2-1,TGTGCCAGCAGCCTTTACAGGTTAGTTGACAATGAGCAGTTCTTC,CASSLYRLVDNEQFF
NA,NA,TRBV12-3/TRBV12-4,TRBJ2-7,TGTGCCAGCAGCCCTCGGACGGGCATGAGGAGCTTCTATGAGCAGTACTTC,CASSPRTGMRSFYEQYF
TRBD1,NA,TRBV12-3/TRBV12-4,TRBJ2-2,TGTGTCAGCAGTTTAGGACAGGCAGCGTCCGGGGAGCTGTTTTTT,CVSSLGQAASGELFF
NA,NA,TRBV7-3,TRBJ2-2,TGTGCCTGCAGCCACAACACCGGGGAGCTGTTTTTT,CACSHNTGELFF
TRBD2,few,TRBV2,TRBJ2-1,TGTGCCAGCAGAACGGGACTAGCTCCCCGTGAGCAGTTCTTC,CASRTGLAPREQFF
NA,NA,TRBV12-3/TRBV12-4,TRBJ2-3,TGTGTCAGCAGTCCTCCTGGTCGGAGCACAGATACGCAGTATTTT,CVSSPPGRSTDTQYF
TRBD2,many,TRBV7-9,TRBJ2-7,TGTGCCAGCAGCTTATACGGCGGGAGATCGTACGAGCAGTACTTC,CASSLYGGRSYEQYF
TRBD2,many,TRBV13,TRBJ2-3,TGTGCCAGCAGCTCACCGGGACTAGCGGCCACGCTTAGCACAGATACGCAGTATTTT,CASSSPGLAATLSTDTQYF
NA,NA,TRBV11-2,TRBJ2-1,NA,CASSFGRGSYNEQSF
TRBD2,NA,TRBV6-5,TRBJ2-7,TGTGCCAGCAGCTACCAATCTGGGACTAGCTCCTACGAGCAGTACTTC,CASSYQSGTSSYEQYF
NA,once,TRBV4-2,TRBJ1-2,TGTGTCAGCAGCCACGGAGGGGACCATGGCTACACCTTC,CVSSHGGDHGYTF
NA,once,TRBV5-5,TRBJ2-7,TGTGCCAGCAGCCCTATGGAGCGTGAGCAGTACTTC,CASSPMEREQYF
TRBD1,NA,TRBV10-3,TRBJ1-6,TGTGCCACCGGGACAGGGGAATCACCCCTCCACTTT,CATGTGESPLHF
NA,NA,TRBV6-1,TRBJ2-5,TGTGTCAGCAGTGAAGCGGGCAGGGAGTACCAAGAGACCCAATACTTC,CVSSEAGREYQETQYF
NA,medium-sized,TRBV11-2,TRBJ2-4,TGTGCCAGCAGCTTGAGTGTGTCGGCAGACAGATCATTAGCCAAAAACATTCAGTACTTC,CASSLSVSADRSLAKNIQYF